The rows below give T cell receptor beta chains drawn from one sample of a study of graft-versus-host responses after intestinal transplantation. Profiled with immunoSEQ multiplex PCR; TCRdb holds only in-frame clones, not every one. The repertoire consists of about 12,000 clones, with around four fifths occurring once and the leading ten covering approximately 46%. This specimen was PBMCs, taken around 130 days after transplant. All receptors come from a human patient who received an intestinal transplant, so some T cells may come from the graft donor. The CDR3 runs from the conserved cysteine through the conserved F or W. Each record gives: CDR3 length, V gene, clone size, D gene, J gene, CDR3 DNA, CDR3 protein. D genes are given only for firm matches. The size entry is marked missing in some rows and otherwise reads once, few, many or a size class.

>13|TRBV5-1|once|.|TRBJ2-2
TGCGCCAGCAGCTTGGCTGAACACCGGGGAGCTGTTTTT
CASSLAEHRGAVF
>14|TRBV28|.|.|TRBJ1-2
TGTGCCAGCAGTTTTAGGTTCGCTGGATATGGCTACACCTTC
CASSFRFAGYGYTF
>14|TRBV9|once|TRBD2|TRBJ2-5
TGTGCCAGCAGCGGGGGGACTAGCATCCTGGAGCAGTACTTC
CASSGGTSILEQYF
>14|TRBV7-2|.|TRBD2|TRBJ2-7
TGTGCCAGCAGCTTTGGCGGGAGGCCGAGTGAGCAGTACTTC
CASSFGGRPSEQYF
>15|TRBV6-1|few|TRBD2|TRBJ2-5
TGTGCCAGCAGTGGACTAGCGGGGGGGCAAGAGACCCAGTACTTC
CASSGLAGGQETQYF
>15|TRBV7-9|.|TRBD2|TRBJ2-1
TGTGCCAGCAGCTTAGTTTTAGCGGGAGACGATGAGCAGTTCTTC
CASSLVLAGDDEQFF
>15|TRBV7-3|.|TRBD2|TRBJ2-3
TGTGCCAGCAGCCTCGGACTAGCGGGCACAGATACGCAGTATTTT
CASSLGLAGTDTQYF
>14|TRBV2|few|.|TRBJ1-2
TGTGCCAGCAGTGCAGACGTAGAGTCCTATGGCTACACCTTC
CASSADVESYGYTF
>13|TRBV27|.|.|TRBJ1-1
TGTGCCAGCAGTTTACGAGATAGCACTGAAGCTTTCTTT
CASSLRDSTEAFF
>15|TRBV6-1|.|TRBD2|TRBJ2-1
TGTGCCAGCAAATTGAGGCGGGAGACCTACAATGAGCAGTTCTTC
CASKLRRETYNEQFF
>15|TRBV6-1|.|TRBD2|TRBJ2-3
TGTGCCAGCAGTGAACTAGCGGGGGGGCCAGATACGCAGTATTTT
CASSELAGGPDTQYF
>16|TRBV5-1|once|TRBD1|TRBJ2-4
TGCGCCAGCAGCTTGGGGACAGGGGTAGCCAAAAACATTCAGTACTTC
CASSLGTGVAKNIQYF
>17|TRBV4-2|.|TRBD2|TRBJ2-7
TGTGCCAGCAGCCAAGACTCCCTCCTAGCGGGTGACTACGAGCAGTACTTC
CASSQDSLLAGDYEQYF
>18|TRBV10-1|.|.|TRBJ2-7
TGCGCCAAGGTCCCCGGGCAGAGCCATCTCCTTTTCCCTTACGAGCAGTACTTC
CAKVPGQSHLLFPYEQYF
>12|TRBV7-3|.|.|TRBJ1-1
TGTGCCAGCAGCCCACGGGGGAAGGGAGCTTTCTTT
CASSPRGKGAFF
>13|TRBV5-8|.|TRBD1|TRBJ2-7
TGTGCCAGCAGCTTTGACAGGGTAGGCGAGCAGTACTTC
CASSFDRVGEQYF
>13|TRBV5-1|.|.|TRBJ1-1
TGCGCCAGCAGCTCGGAAGAAAACACTGAAGCTTTCTTT
CASSSEENTEAFF
>14|TRBV9|.|TRBD1|TRBJ2-3
TGTGCCAGCAGCGGACAGGGTAGCACAGATACGCAGTATTTT
CASSGQGSTDTQYF
>14|TRBV19|once|TRBD1|TRBJ2-7
TGTGCCAGTAGTTTTGGGACAGGGTCCTACGAGCAGTACTTC
CASSFGTGSYEQYF
>14|TRBV5-1|.|.|TRBJ2-1
TGCGCCAGCAGCTCCGGGACGCCATACAATGAGCAGTTCTTC
CASSSGTPYNEQFF
>16|TRBV7-8|.|TRBD2|TRBJ2-1
TGTGCCAGCAGCTTAGTGGGACTAGCGGACTACAATGAGCAGTTCTTC
CASSLVGLADYNEQFF
>16|TRBV21-1|.|.|TRBJ2-1
TGTGCCAGCAGAGTCTTTTTAGCGGTTGGAAGGGATGAGCAGTTCTTC
CASRVFLAVGRDEQFF
>12|TRBV25-1|.|.|TRBJ1-1
TGTGCCAGCATAAGGTTAGCATTCGAAGCTTTCTTT
CASIRLAFEAFF
>14|TRBV6-1|.|.|TRBJ2-1
TGTGCCAGCGTAGCCCAGGGGATTTACAATGAGCAGTTCTTC
CASVAQGIYNEQFF
>12|TRBV6-5|.|.|TRBJ1-1
TGTGCCAGCAGGCAGGTGAACACTGAAGCTTTCTTT
CASRQVNTEAFF
>16|TRBV4-1|.|.|TRBJ1-2
TGCGCCAGCAGCCAAGGGGGAACACAGACTAACTATGGCTACACCTTC
CASSQGGTQTNYGYTF
>12|TRBV28|.|.|TRBJ1-1
TGTGCCAGCGGTTCGGTTAACACTGAAGCTTTCTTT
CASGSVNTEAFF
>13|TRBV30|.|.|TRBJ1-1
TGTGCCTGCCGGGACATAATGAACACTGAAGCTTTCTTT
CACRDIMNTEAFF
>15|TRBV7-3|.|.|TRBJ2-7
TGTGCCAGCAGCCCCTCCCTAGGGACATACAACGAGCAGTACTTC
CASSPSLGTYNEQYF
>16|TRBV4-1|.|.|TRBJ1-5
TGCGCCAGCAGCCAAGAAACGAGGGAAGTCAATCAGCCCCAGCATTTT
CASSQETREVNQPQHF
>15|TRBV14|once|TRBD2|TRBJ2-1
TGTGCCAGCAGCCAGTGGACTAGCGGCGACAATGAGCAGTTCTTC
CASSQWTSGDNEQFF
>15|TRBV28|.|TRBD2|TRBJ2-1
TGTGCCAGCAGTTTATTAGCGGGAGGTCGAAATGAGCAGTTCTTC
CASSLLAGGRNEQFF
>17|TRBV5-1|.|TRBD2|TRBJ2-1
TGCGCCAGCAGCTTGGCCGTTACCGGGACTAGCGGTGGTGAGCAGTTCTTC
CASSLAVTGTSGGEQFF
>13|TRBV7-8|.|.|TRBJ2-7
TGTGCCAGCAGCTCGGCGTTCATATACGAGCAGTACTTC
CASSSAFIYEQYF
>16|TRBV13|.|TRBD2|TRBJ2-1
TGTGCCAGTGGGATTAGCGGGATTCTCCCCTACAATGAGCAGTTCTTC
CASGISGILPYNEQFF
>13|TRBV6-4|.|.|TRBJ1-1
TGTGCCAGCAGTGAGTCAGAGAACACTGAAGCTTTCTTT
CASSESENTEAFF
>14|TRBV19|.|.|TRBJ1-1
TGTGCCAGTAGAAGGGCGGATATGAACACTGAAGCTTTCTTT
CASRRADMNTEAFF
>17|TRBV15|.|.|TRBJ2-2
TGTGCCACCAGCGGACCGAGTAGGGGGGTCCGGACCGGGGAGCTGTTTTTT
CATSGPSRGVRTGELFF
>14|TRBV10-2|.|.|TRBJ2-7
TGCGCCAGCAGTGAGCCAATTGTGGTAGGGGAGCAGTACTTC
CASSEPIVVGEQYF
>17|TRBV28|.|.|TRBJ2-7
TGTGCCAGCAGCACCCTAACCCTCGGGTGGGTAGGGTACGAGCAGTACTTC
CASSTLTLGWVGYEQYF
>19|TRBV5-6|.|.|TRBJ2-7
TGTGCCAGCAGCCCGGCGGTGTTGTGGGAAGGGAGGTGGGTCTACGAGCAGTACTTC
CASSPAVLWEGRWVYEQYF
>16|TRBV28|.|.|TRBJ1-3
TGTGCCAGCAGCCCGATCGACAGGAACTCTGGAAACACCATATATTTT
CASSPIDRNSGNTIYF
>14|TRBV2|.|TRBD1|TRBJ1-6
TGTGCCAGCAGCGGGACAGTGGTTAATTCACCCCTCCACTTT
CASSGTVVNSPLHF
>15|TRBV6-6|few|TRBD1|TRBJ2-7
TGTGCCAGCAGTTACTCGCCTGACAGGGGAAGGGAGCAGTACTTC
CASSYSPDRGREQYF
>16|TRBV5-1|.|.|TRBJ2-6
TGCGCCAGCAGCTTGGGGCAGGGAAGTGGGGCCAACGTCCTGACTTTC
CASSLGQGSGANVLTF
>14|TRBV11-3|once|TRBD1|TRBJ2-2
TGTGCCAGCAGCCACAGGGGCTGGGTCGGGGAGCTGTTTTTT
CASSHRGWVGELFF
>15|TRBV5-6|.|.|TRBJ1-2
TGTGCCAGCAGCTTGAGTACGACCTCTAACTATGGCTACACCTTC
CASSLSTTSNYGYTF
>11|TRBV6-5|.|.|TRBJ1-1
TGTGCCAGCTTCGTGAACACTGAAGCTTTCTTT
CASFVNTEAFF
>15|TRBV10-3|few|TRBD1|TRBJ1-1
TGTGCCACCAAGGCAGGGGGCACTGGGGGCACTGAAGCTTTCTTT
CATKAGGTGGTEAFF
>14|TRBV9|.|TRBD2|TRBJ2-3
TGTGCCAGCAGCCTTAGCGGGAGTTGGGGCACGCAGTATTTT
CASSLSGSWGTQYF
>15|TRBV7-6|.|TRBD1|TRBJ2-7
TGTGCCAGCAGCTTAGCGGAAGGACAGGACTACGAGCAGTACTTC
CASSLAEGQDYEQYF
>12|TRBV7-2|.|.|TRBJ2-7
TGTGCCAGCGGGTGGGAGACGTACGAGCAGTACTTC
CASGWETYEQYF
>14|TRBV5-1|.|TRBD2|TRBJ2-5
TGCGCCAGCAGCTTGACTAGCGGGAGAGAGACCCAGTACTTC
CASSLTSGRETQYF
>12|TRBV21-1|.|.|TRBJ1-2
TGTGCCAGCAGCAAGGGGGACTATGGCTACACCTTC
CASSKGDYGYTF
>15|TRBV9|.|TRBD1|TRBJ1-5
TGTGCCAGCAGCGGAGGGACAGGGCGCAATCAGCCCCAGCATTTT
CASSGGTGRNQPQHF
>15|TRBV7-9|.|TRBD1|TRBJ2-4
TGTGCCAGCAGCTTAAAGGGACAGGGGGAAAACATTCAGTACTTC
CASSLKGQGENIQYF
>14|TRBV5-4|once|.|TRBJ1-1
TGTGCCAGCAGCTTGTCATCGGGCGGGATTGAAGCTTTCTTT
CASSLSSGGIEAFF